Listed below are T cell receptor beta chains from one sample, sequenced in a study of memory B cells and T cells in multiple sclerosis. Their antigens are not known. Produced via immunoSEQ multiplex PCR; TCRdb's table is partial and in-frame only. The sample contains roughly 12,000 clones, 84% of which appear only once. Material: PBMCs from blood kept in culture. Receptors were obtained from a human donor with multiple sclerosis. CDR3s include the opening cysteine and the closing phenylalanine or tryptophan. The D gene is left open where the match is weak. Not all rows give a size; the values are once, few, many and, for expanded clones, a class.

d_call j_call v_call clone_size cdr3_aa cdr3_nt
TRBD2 TRBJ2-1 TRBV19 - CASSIGTSPSYNEQFF TGTGCCAGTAGTATCGGGACTAGTCCATCCTACAATGAGCAGTTCTTC
- TRBJ1-2 TRBV5-6 - CASSLGQIYYGYTF TGTGCCAGCAGCTTGGGACAGATATACTATGGCTACACCTTC
- TRBJ1-2 TRBV19 - CASSIFVNYGYTF TGTGCCAGTAGTATCTTTGTGAACTATGGCTACACCTTC
- TRBJ1-3 TRBV5-5 - CASAVGSSGNTIYF TGTGCCTCCGCGGTGGGGAGCTCTGGAAACACCATATATTTT
TRBD1 TRBJ2-5 TRBV27 once CASSSQGYGETQYF TGTGCCAGCAGTTCACAGGGGTACGGGGAGACCCAGTACTTC
- TRBJ2-2 TRBV7-3 few CASSPLGHSTGELFF TGTGCCAGCAGCCCCCTCGGACACTCCACCGGGGAGCTGTTTTTT
- TRBJ1-1 TRBV7-9 - CASSLGLGGDTEAFF TGTGCCAGCAGCTTAGGTTTAGGCGGGGACACTGAAGCTTTCTTT
TRBD2 TRBJ2-7 TRBV27 - CASSLSSGGVEQYF TGTGCCAGCAGTTTATCTAGCGGGGGCGTCGAGCAGTACTTC
- TRBJ1-4 TRBV2 - CASSRTVDLEKLFF TGTGCCAGCAGTCGGACAGTGGATTTAGAAAAACTGTTTTTT
TRBD2 TRBJ2-2 TRBV7-6 few CASSLATSGANTGELFF TGTGCCAGCAGCTTAGCGACTAGCGGAGCGAACACCGGGGAGCTGTTTTTT
- TRBJ1-4 TRBV29-1 - CSVKNRATNEKLFF TGCAGCGTGAAAAACAGGGCAACTAATGAAAAACTGTTTTTT
TRBD1 TRBJ1-2 TRBV5-6 - CASSLWGTVINYGYTF TGTGCCAGCAGCTTGTGGGGGACAGTAATTAACTATGGCTACACCTTC
TRBD2 TRBJ2-1 TRBV9 - CASSVATYSGTSGRFNEQFF TGTGCCAGCAGCGTAGCGACCTACTCCGGGACTAGCGGGAGATTCAATGAGCAGTTCTTC
- TRBJ2-4 TRBV5-1 - CASSIGDRAKNIQYF TGCGCCAGTTCTATTGGAGACAGGGCCAAAAACATTCAGTACTTC
- TRBJ2-5 TRBV2 - CASNGDGQETQYF TGTGCCAGCAATGGGGACGGGCAAGAGACCCAGTACTTC
TRBD1 TRBJ1-2 TRBV27 - CASSLRQGGDGYTF TGTGCCAGCAGTTTAAGACAGGGAGGCGATGGCTACACCTTC
TRBD1 TRBJ2-7 TRBV6-6 - CASSYSRDRGGEQYF TGTGCCAGCAGTTACTCCCGGGACAGGGGCGGGGAGCAGTACTTC
- TRBJ2-1 TRBV18 - CASSPELLYNEQFF TGTGCCAGCTCACCCGAACTCCTTTACAATGAGCAGTTCTTC
TRBD2 TRBJ2-1 TRBV4-2 - CASSQGGGGPNEQFF TGTGCCAGCAGCCAGGGGGGCGGGGGGCCTAATGAGCAGTTCTTC
- TRBJ1-5 TRBV30 - CAWSLGSRGNQPQHF TGTGCCTGGAGTCTCGGTTCCAGGGGCAATCAGCCCCAGCATTTT
- TRBJ2-7 TRBV5-1 - CASSLAVGGEQYF TGCGCCAGCAGCTTGGCCGTGGGGGGCGAGCAGTACTTC
- TRBJ1-5 TRBV7-8 - CASSLTAASNQPQHF TGTGCCAGCAGCCTAACGGCAGCTAGCAATCAGCCCCAGCATTTT
TRBD1 TRBJ1-1 TRBV5-1 - CASRQGAVNTEAFF TGCGCCAGCAGACAGGGGGCGGTGAACACTGAAGCTTTCTTT
- TRBJ1-4 TRBV7-9 - CASSLRENEKLFF TGTGCCAGCAGCTTAAGGGAGAATGAAAAACTGTTTTTT
- TRBJ1-2 TRBV14 few CASSHLQGIYGYTF TGTGCCAGCAGCCATTTACAGGGTATATATGGCTACACCTTC
TRBD2 TRBJ2-1 TRBV10-3 - CAISDGRLAGGVDEQFF TGTGCCATCAGTGATGGGCGACTAGCGGGAGGCGTCGATGAGCAGTTCTTC
- TRBJ2-7 TRBV4-2 - CASSQDQLASEQYF TGTGCCAGCAGCCAAGATCAGCTAGCAAGCGAGCAGTACTTC
TRBD1 TRBJ1-3 TRBV7-9 - CASSSMTGRGNTIYF TGTGCCAGCAGCTCAATGACAGGGCGCGGAAACACCATATATTTT
TRBD2 TRBJ2-3 TRBV19 - CASSTGLAGTDTQYF TGTGCCAGTAGTACGGGACTAGCGGGCACAGATACGCAGTATTTT
TRBD1 TRBJ2-7 TRBV5-5 - CASSLTGGGYEQYF TGTGCCAGCAGCTTAACAGGGGGCGGGTACGAGCAGTACTTC
TRBD1 TRBJ2-6 TRBV7-9 few CASSNRGAGANVLTF TGTGCCAGCAGCAACAGGGGTGCTGGGGCCAACGTCCTGACTTTC